Shown below are 19 T cell receptor beta chains from a single sample sequenced in a study of identical twins. TCRdb re-derived calls from the 5' RACE reads in MiXCR, one entry per CDR3 protein. This table holds approximately 240,000 distinct CDR3 sequences, over 12% found once. Sequenced input: memory (CD45RO+) T cells sorted from blood. Every receptor here comes from a young woman in good health.

This clonotype was observed a few times. The gene calls are TRBV5-1 and TRBJ2-7, with 8 bases identical to TRBD1. The CDR3 length is 14 residues. Germline V gene sequence: CDR1 SGHRS, CDR2 YFSETQ. Germline trimming cut 5 bases from V and 5 bases from J; bases unmatched to any gene: 9. For the CDR3, the DNA is TGCGCCAGCAGACCCGTGCAGGGGGCTCACGAGCAGTACTTC. Translation gives CASRPVQGAHEQYF.

V is TRBV2 and J is TRBJ1-4, with a weak D call TRBD1 (5 bases). Trimming removed 4 bases from V and 0 bases from J, with 12 bases in between. Germline V gene data show CDR1 as SNHLY and CDR2 as FYNNEI. This CDR3 spans 16 amino acids. The CDR3 coding sequence is TGTGCCAGCAGTGCTACCGGGACCCCAACTAATGAAAAACTGTTTTTT. It encodes CASSATGTPTNEKLFF.

The chain is built from TRBV20-1 and TRBJ2-1, with D perhaps matching TRBD2 (6 bases). This CDR3 is built from 15 residues. Germline V gene data show CDR1 as DFQATT and CDR2 as SNEGSKA (reference sequence). Trimming removed 2 bases from V and 10 bases from J, with 21 bases in between. CDR3 in DNA: TGCAGTGCTAGAACGGGACTTTTAATGTTGTCGGAGCAGTTCTTC. This translates into CSARTGLLMLSEQFF.

This clonotype was counted only a few times. The chain uses TRBV7-2 and TRBJ2-1, with TRBD2 identical over 7 bases. This CDR3 is built from 14 residues. Looked up from germline, CDR1 is SGHTA and CDR2 is FQGNSA. Losses at the gene ends were 4 bases for V and 7 bases for J; bases not matched to a gene: 7. In nucleotides, the CDR3 is TGTGCCAGCAGCTGGGACTATGGGGGGAATGAGCAGTTCTTC. Protein sequence: CASSWDYGGNEQFF. The variable domain in full, with the rest retrieved from reference TRBV7-2 and TRBJ2-1, is GAGVSQSPSNKVTEKGKDVELRCDPISGHTALYWYRQSLGQGLEFLIYFQGNSAPDKSGLPSDRFSAERTGGSVSTLTIQRTQQEDSAVYLCASSWDYGGNEQFFGPGTRLTVL.

The chain joins TRBV20-1 to TRBJ1-2, with 9 bases aligning to TRBD1. Germline V gene lookup returns CDR1 DFQATT and CDR2 SNEGSKA (reference sequence). The CDR3 sequence is 12 residues long. Trimming removed 6 bases from V and 8 bases from J; junction bases left unmatched: 7. In DNA, the CDR3 is TGCAGTGCGAGGGGACAGGGCCAAGGCTACACCTTC. Encoded protein: CSARGQGQGYTF.

The V gene is TRBV24-1, the J gene TRBJ2-3, with D hard to call. This CDR3 is built from 11 residues. The ends were cut back, 0 bases at V and 9 bases at J, with 3 bases in the middle. Germline loops: CDR1 KGHDR, CDR2 SFDVKD. DNA for the CDR3: TGTGCCACCAGTGATTTGAGGACGCAGTATTTT. Translated, it gives CATSDLRTQYF.

The chain combines TRBV7-2 with TRBJ2-3; D call uncertain. The V and J ends lost 1 base and 3 bases respectively, with 11 bases between them. Germline V CDR1 and CDR2: SGHTA, FQGNSA. The CDR3 sequence is 15 residues long. Here the CDR3 reads CASSLDGYRTDTQYF. The CDR3 bases are TGTGCCAGCAGCTTAGATGGATATAGGACAGATACGCAGTATTTT.

There are a few counts of this clonotype. The chain employs TRBV11-2 and TRBJ1-1; D might be TRBD1 (5 bases). The CDR3 has 15 amino acids. Germline V gene lookup returns CDR1 SGHAT and CDR2 FQNNGV. Trimming stripped 4 bases from V and 0 bases from J, with 12 bases between. The CDR3 nucleotides are TGTGCCAGCAGCTCGTCACGAGGGGTGAACACTGAAGCTTTCTTT. Its protein is CASSSSRGVNTEAFF.

In nucleotides, the CDR3 is TGTGCCAGCAGCAAGGGAGGGCGTCTAAATCAGCCCCAGCATTTT. Translated: CASSKGGRLNQPQHF. This chain uses TRBV7-8 with TRBJ1-5, with unresolved D. The CDR3 spans 15 residues. The V end lost 5 bases, the J end lost 4 bases, and 15 bases lay between the germline ends. Germline V lookup: CDR1 SGHVS, CDR2 FQNEAQ. Full variable domain (remainder filled in from reference TRBV7-8 and TRBJ1-5): GAGVSQSPRYKVAKRGQDVALRCDPISGHVSLFWYQQALGQGPEFLTYFQNEAQLDKSGLPSDRFFAERPEGSVSTLKIQRTQQEDSAVYLCASSKGGRLNQPQHFGDGTRLSIL.

This clonotype was seen many times. This sequence joins TRBV14 and TRBJ2-5; D might be TRBD2 (5 bases). Germline V gene sequence: CDR1 SGHDN, CDR2 FVKESK. V was pared by 1 base and J by 1 base, with 10 bases between. The CDR3 is 15 residues long. The CDR3, as DNA: TGTGCCAGCAGCCAAGGATCTAGCATCCAAGAGACCCAGTACTTC. Protein sequence: CASSQGSSIQETQYF.

This clonotype has at least ten counts. This sequence joins TRBV20-1 and TRBJ2-1; possibly TRBD1 or TRBD2 for D (5 bases each). Trimming stripped 0 bases from V and 5 bases from J, with 14 bases between. CDR3 length equals 15 residues. CDR1 is DFQATT, CDR2 SNEGSKA, per germline (reference sequence). The CDR3 here is CSARDSRDPDNEQFF. CDR3 nucleotides: TGCAGTGCTAGAGATAGCCGGGACCCCGACAATGAGCAGTTCTTC.

At least ten counts were recorded for this clonotype. The V gene is TRBV12-3 or TRBV12-4, the J gene TRBJ1-2; D gene uncertain. With 3 bases removed from V and 8 bases from J, the gap between germline ends came to 7 bases. CDR3 length equals 11 residues. CDR3 region: CASSFGLGYTF. The CDR3 DNA sequence: TGTGCCAGCAGTTTCGGTTTGGGCTACACCTTC.

This sequence joins TRBV5-4 and TRBJ1-3; D perhaps matches TRBD1 (5 bases). V lost 4 bases and J lost 0, with 11 bases in between. CDR1 and CDR2 (germline): SGHNT, YYREEE (reference sequence). The CDR3 runs 15 residues. Written as DNA, the CDR3 is TGTGCCAGCAGCAAGGGACGCTTCTCTGGAAACACCATATATTTT. As protein: CASSKGRFSGNTIYF.

This clonotype was counted between two and nine times. This chain uses TRBV29-1 with TRBJ2-1, with 10 nucleotides matching TRBD1. CDR3 length: 12 residues. V was clipped by 7 bases and J by 16 bases; unmatched bases: 13. Germline V lookup: CDR1 SQVTM, CDR2 ANQGSEA. Here the CDR3 reads CSAPGTGESEFF. In nucleotides, the CDR3 is TGCAGCGCCCCTGGGACAGGGGAAAGTGAATTCTTC.

The chain couples TRBV7-2 to TRBJ1-2; 8 bases align to TRBD1. This CDR3 region has 17 residues. CDR1 and CDR2 from the germline V gene are SGHTA and FQGNSA. V lost 5 bases to trimming and J lost 1 base; unmatched junction nucleotides: 12. CDR3 sequence reads: CASSRESLQGGNYGYTF. The CDR3 bases are TGTGCCAGCAGCCGAGAGAGTTTACAGGGGGGTAACTATGGCTACACCTTC.

The chain combines TRBV3-1 with TRBJ2-5; D ambiguous. CDR1 and CDR2 (germline): LGHDT, YNNKEL (reference sequence). Trimming removed 0 bases at V and 3 bases at J, with 8 bases between. The CDR3 consists of 14 residues. Here the CDR3 reads CASSQDHRKETQYF. For the CDR3, the DNA is TGTGCCAGCAGCCAAGATCATAGGAAAGAGACCCAGTACTTC.

The gene calls are TRBV20-1 and TRBJ2-7, with 10 bases fitting TRBD2. Germline values: CDR1 DFQATT, CDR2 SNEGSKA (reference sequence). This CDR3 is built from 16 residues. V trimming: 0 bases; J trimming: 5 bases; junction bases outside the gene matches: 10. The CDR3 nucleotides read TGCAGTGCTAGAGATGGATCTAGCGGGAGAATCCACGAGCAGTACTTC. This gives the protein CSARDGSSGRIHEQYF.

This clonotype came up many times. This sequence joins TRBV5-5 and TRBJ2-7; weak D call: TRBD2 (6 bases). The germline V and J ends were trimmed by 5 bases and 3 bases, with 6 bases remaining between them. The CDR3 spans 11 residues. Looked up from germline, CDR1 is SGHKS and CDR2 is YYEKEE (reference sequence). CDR3 coding DNA: TGTGCCAGCAGGGAGGGCTACGAGCAGTACTTC. This translates into CASREGYEQYF.

Of note for this clonotype: A much more abundant neighbour one base away suggests this may be a read error. V and J are TRBV5-1 and TRBJ2-5, with D perhaps matching TRBD1 (6 bases). V lost 7 bases and J lost 6, with 13 bases in between. Per the germline V gene, CDR1 is SGHRS and CDR2 is YFSETQ. The CDR3 runs to 12 residues. The CDR3 loop reads CASRGQWQTQYF. The CDR3 DNA reads as TGCGCCAGCCGCGGACAGTGGCAGACCCAGTACTTC.